This TCR beta chain is from a study of blood T cell repertoires in COVID-19. Overall study context: The United States, Italy and Spain were the sources of the acute and convalescent COVID-19 samples. The cDNA or gDNA used as material had been derived from T cells, B-cell-depleted T cells, or PBMCs.

After removal of 4 bases from V and 0 bases from J, the junction contained 0 bases not matched to a gene. Per germline, CDR1 LGHNA and CDR2 YSLEER. The CDR3 runs 14 residues. In the authors' methods: Nucleated cell number was recorded as an estimate derived from reference gene primer amplification. The data were produced by immunoSEQ multiplex PCR, yet TCRdb's version contains in-frame clones alone and is incomplete. The V and J calls and clone size were taken over from that table, and D and trimming were inferred from the DNA. In the table there are roughly 320,000 clones, roughly 86% of which are singletons.

The specimen sequenced was peripheral blood. The clonotype originates from an older man with acute or convalescent COVID-19. This chain joins TRBV4-3 and TRBJ1-1, with 9 bases aligning to TRBD1. The CDR3 DNA reads as TGCGCCAGCAGCCGGACAGGGGTGAACACTGAAGCTTTCTTT. Translation: CASSRTGVNTEAFF.